These 5 T cell receptor beta chains were all obtained from the same sample, sequenced in a study of blood T cell repertoires in COVID-19. Using immunoSEQ multiplex PCR, the repertoire was profiled, and TCRdb retains in-frame clones only, with some absent. Of about 120,000 clones in the sample, roughly 89% were seen once. Sequenced input: peripheral blood. These receptors came from a human donor with acute or convalescent COVID-19. The donor label of this sample is uncertain.

The V gene is TRBV7-6, the J gene TRBJ2-2; 12 bases are a match to TRBD2. CDR1 and CDR2 from the germline V gene are SGHVS and FNYEAQ. J lost 4 bases, V lost 7 bases, and 13 bases had no gene match. CDR3 length: 18 residues. The CDR3 is CASTAGLAGGLITGELFF. The CDR3 DNA reads TGTGCCAGCACCGCGGGGCTAGCGGGGGGGCTAATCACCGGGGAGCTGTTTTTT.

The chain uses TRBV6-5 and TRBJ1-2; D gene ambiguous. Germline V CDR1 and CDR2: MNHEY, SVGAGI. Trimming took 6 bases from V and 4 from J, leaving 12 bases between them. The CDR3 is 13 residues long. The CDR3 protein is CASRRDLSYGYTF. Written as DNA, the CDR3 is TGTGCCAGCAGGAGGGATTTGAGCTATGGCTACACCTTC.

This clone has only one observation. The rearrangement joins TRBV5-1 to TRBJ2-5, with 11 bases fitting TRBD2. Losses at the gene ends were 2 bases for V and 5 bases for J; bases not matched to a gene: 14. Germline assignment: CDR1 SGHRS and CDR2 YFSETQ. The CDR3 totals 18 residues. This CDR3 is CASSLPYGLAGGGETQYF. CDR3 nucleotide sequence: TGCGCCAGCAGCTTACCGTATGGGCTAGCGGGAGGTGGGGAGACCCAGTACTTC.

This clone has a single count. The rearrangement uses TRBV11-2 and TRBJ1-2, with 8 bases matching TRBD1. The CDR3 consists of 17 residues. The V and J ends lost 5 bases and 3 bases, in that order; junction bases with no gene match: 14. Germline V gene data show CDR1 as SGHAT and CDR2 as FQNNGV. The chain's CDR3 is CASSTQFPGGADYGYTF. In DNA, the CDR3 is TGTGCCAGCAGCACCCAATTTCCAGGGGGCGCGGACTATGGCTACACCTTC.

The chain uses TRBV5-6 and TRBJ1-4, with 9 bases fitting TRBD1. The germline gives CDR1 SGHDT, CDR2 YYEEEE. The trim removed 3 bases at V and 4 bases at J, leaving 10 bases unmatched. The CDR3 has 17 amino acids. CDR3 bases: TGTGCCAGCAGCTCGACACTAGGACAGGGGATTAATGAAAAACTGTTTTTT. Translation: CASSSTLGQGINEKLFF. The complete variable domain, with remaining parts taken from reference TRBV5-6 and TRBJ1-4, reads DAGVTQSPTHLIKTRGQQVTLRCSPKSGHDTVSWYQQALGQGPQFIFQYYEEEERQRGNFPDRFSGHQFPNYSSELNVNALLLGDSALYLCASSSTLGQGINEKLFFGSGTQLSVL.